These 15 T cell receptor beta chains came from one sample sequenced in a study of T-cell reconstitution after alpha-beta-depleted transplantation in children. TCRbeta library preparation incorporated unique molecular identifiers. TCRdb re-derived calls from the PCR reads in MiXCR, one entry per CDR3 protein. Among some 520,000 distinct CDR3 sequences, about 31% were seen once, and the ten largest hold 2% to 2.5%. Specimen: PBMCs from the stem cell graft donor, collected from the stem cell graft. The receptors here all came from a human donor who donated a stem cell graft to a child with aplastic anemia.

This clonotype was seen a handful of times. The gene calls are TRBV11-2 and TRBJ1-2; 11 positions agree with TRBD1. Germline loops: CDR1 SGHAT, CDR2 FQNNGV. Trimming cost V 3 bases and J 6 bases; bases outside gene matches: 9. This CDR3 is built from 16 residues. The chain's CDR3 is CASSLILGQGVHGYTF. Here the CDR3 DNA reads TGTGCCAGCAGCTTGATCTTGGGACAGGGGGTTCATGGCTACACCTTC.

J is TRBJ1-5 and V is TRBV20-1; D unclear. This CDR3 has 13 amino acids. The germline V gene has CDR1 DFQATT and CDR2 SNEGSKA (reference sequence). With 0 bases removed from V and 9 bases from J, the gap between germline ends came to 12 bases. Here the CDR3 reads CSARDYHERPQHF. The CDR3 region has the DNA TGCAGTGCTAGAGACTACCATGAGCGGCCCCAGCATTTT.

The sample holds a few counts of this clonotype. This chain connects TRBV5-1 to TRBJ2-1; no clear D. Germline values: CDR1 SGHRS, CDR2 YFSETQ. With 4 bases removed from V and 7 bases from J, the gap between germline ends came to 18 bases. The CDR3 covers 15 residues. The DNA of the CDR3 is TGCGCCAGCAGCCCCGACGGGTTAGGTGGAAATGAGCAGTTCTTC. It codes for CASSPDGLGGNEQFF.

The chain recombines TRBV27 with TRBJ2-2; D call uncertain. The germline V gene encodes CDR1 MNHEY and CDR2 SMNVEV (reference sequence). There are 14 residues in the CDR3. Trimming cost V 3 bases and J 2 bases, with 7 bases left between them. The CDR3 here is CASSFDTNTGELFF. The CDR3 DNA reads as TGTGCCAGCAGTTTTGACACCAACACCGGGGAGCTGTTTTTT.

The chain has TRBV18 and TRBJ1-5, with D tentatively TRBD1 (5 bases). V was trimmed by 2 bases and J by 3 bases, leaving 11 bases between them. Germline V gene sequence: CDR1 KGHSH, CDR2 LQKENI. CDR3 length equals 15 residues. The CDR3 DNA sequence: TGTGCCAGCTCACCATCGGGGGTGTACAATCAGCCCCAGCATTTT. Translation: CASSPSGVYNQPQHF.

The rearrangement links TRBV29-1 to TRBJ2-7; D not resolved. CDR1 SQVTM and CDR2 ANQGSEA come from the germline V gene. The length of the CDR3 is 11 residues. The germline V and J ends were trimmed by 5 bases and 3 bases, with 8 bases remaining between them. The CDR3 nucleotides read TGCAGCGTTATCAAGGACTACGAGCAGTACTTC. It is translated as CSVIKDYEQYF.

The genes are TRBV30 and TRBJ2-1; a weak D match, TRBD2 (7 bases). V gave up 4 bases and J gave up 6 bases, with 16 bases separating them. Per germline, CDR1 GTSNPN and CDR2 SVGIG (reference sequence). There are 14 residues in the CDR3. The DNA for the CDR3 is TGTGCCTGGAAGAGTAGGGGGAGGGCCAATGAGCAGTTCTTC. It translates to CAWKSRGRANEQFF.

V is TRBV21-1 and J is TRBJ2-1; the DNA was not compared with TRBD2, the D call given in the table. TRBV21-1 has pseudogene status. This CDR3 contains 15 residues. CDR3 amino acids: CASSKAARRYNEQFF. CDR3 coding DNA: TGTGCCAGCAGCAAAGCGGCTAGAAGATACAATGAGCAGTTCTTC.

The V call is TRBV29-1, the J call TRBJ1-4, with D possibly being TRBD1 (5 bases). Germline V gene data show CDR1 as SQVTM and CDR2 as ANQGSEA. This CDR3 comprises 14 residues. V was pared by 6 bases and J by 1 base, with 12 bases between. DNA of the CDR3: TGCAGCGTCAAAACAGGTGGAACTAATGAAAAACTGTTTTTT. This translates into CSVKTGGTNEKLFF.

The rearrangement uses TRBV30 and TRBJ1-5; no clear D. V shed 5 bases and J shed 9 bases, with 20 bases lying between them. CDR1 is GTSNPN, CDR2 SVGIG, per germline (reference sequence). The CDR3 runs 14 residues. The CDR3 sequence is CAWGGASFSGPQHF. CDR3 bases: TGTGCCTGGGGAGGAGCGTCCTTTTCAGGGCCCCAGCATTTT.

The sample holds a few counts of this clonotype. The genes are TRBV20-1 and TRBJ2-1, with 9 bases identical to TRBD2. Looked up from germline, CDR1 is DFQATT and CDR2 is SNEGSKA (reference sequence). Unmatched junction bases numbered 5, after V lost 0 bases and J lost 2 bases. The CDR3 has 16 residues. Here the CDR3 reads CSARDFGGRAYNEQFF. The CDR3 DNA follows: TGCAGTGCTAGAGATTTCGGCGGGAGGGCCTACAATGAGCAGTTCTTC.

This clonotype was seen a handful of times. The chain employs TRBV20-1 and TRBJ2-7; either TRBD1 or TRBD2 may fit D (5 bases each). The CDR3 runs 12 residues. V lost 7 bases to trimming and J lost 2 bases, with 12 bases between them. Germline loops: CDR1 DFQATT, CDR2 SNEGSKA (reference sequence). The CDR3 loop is CSVPGRPYEQYF. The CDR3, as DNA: TGCAGTGTACCGGGACGTCCCTACGAGCAGTACTTC.

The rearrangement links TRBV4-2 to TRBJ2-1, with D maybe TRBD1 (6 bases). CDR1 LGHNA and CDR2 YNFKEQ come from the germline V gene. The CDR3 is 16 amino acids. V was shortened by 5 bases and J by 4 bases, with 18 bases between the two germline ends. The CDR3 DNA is TGTGCCAGCAGCTTCCGACAGGCAAGACCTTACAATGAGCAGTTCTTC. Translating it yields CASSFRQARPYNEQFF.

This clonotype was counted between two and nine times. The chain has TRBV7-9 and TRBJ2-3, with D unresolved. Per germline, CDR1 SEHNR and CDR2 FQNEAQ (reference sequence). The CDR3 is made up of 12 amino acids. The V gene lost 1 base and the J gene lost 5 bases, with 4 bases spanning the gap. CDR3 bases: TGTGCCAGCAGCTTAGTACAAGATACGCAGTATTTT. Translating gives CASSLVQDTQYF.

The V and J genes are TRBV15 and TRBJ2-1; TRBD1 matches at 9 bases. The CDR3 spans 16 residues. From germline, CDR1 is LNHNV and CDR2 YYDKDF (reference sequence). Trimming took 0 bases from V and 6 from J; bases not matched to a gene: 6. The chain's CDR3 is CATSRDTGTGSNEQFF. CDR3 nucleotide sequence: TGTGCCACCAGCAGAGATACGGGGACAGGGAGCAATGAGCAGTTCTTC. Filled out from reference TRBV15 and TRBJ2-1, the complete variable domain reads DAMVIQNPRYQVTQFGKPVTLSCSQTLNHNVMYWYQQKSSQAPKLLFHYYDKDFNNEADTPDNFQSRRPNTSFCFLDIRSPGLGDTAMYLCATSRDTGTGSNEQFFGPGTRLTVL.